This T cell receptor (beta chain) was sequenced in a study of control samples from healthy donors and cancer patients. TCRdb's copy holds only in-frame clones and misses some; the assay was immunoSEQ multiplex PCR. The sample yields 75,000 to 100,000 clones, 88% seen once. The CDR3 runs 15 residues. Germline V gene lookup returns CDR1 MNHEY and CDR2 SVGAGI. Trimming stripped 7 bases from V and 9 bases from J, with 22 bases between. The specimen sequenced was blood. V gene TRBV6-5 combines with J gene TRBJ2-1; maybe TRBD1 (6 bases). The sequence derives from a man aged 25-45 years in good health. The CDR3 reads CASILGSRRGGEQFF. The CDR3 bases are TGTGCCAGCATACTTGGTAGCAGGAGAGGGGGTGAGCAGTTCTTC.